The rows below give T cell receptor beta chains drawn from one sample of a study of T cell changes during pregnancy in multiple sclerosis. The assay was immunoSEQ multiplex PCR, and TCRdb's table has in-frame clones only and misses some. The sample includes about 120,000 clones, approximately 90% of them seen just once. The sequencing used peripheral blood, collected in the third trimester of pregnancy. Receptors originate from a female donor with multiple sclerosis, enrolled in a pregnancy study. Both conserved end residues are part of each CDR3. Fields, in order: J gene, V gene, D gene, clone size, CDR3 DNA, CDR3 protein. The D gene is left open where the match is weak. Size is stated for part of the rows, as once, few or many counts, or as a class when the clone is expanded.

TRBJ2-3	TRBV9	TRBD1	-	TGTGCCAGCAGCGCAGGACAGGGAGTAGGTACAGATACGCAGTATTTT	CASSAGQGVGTDTQYF
TRBJ2-1	TRBV29-1	-	-	TGCAGCGTTGAAACCAGGGCTGGGCTCGCGTTCTTC	CSVETRAGLAFF
TRBJ1-4	TRBV30	-	-	TGTGCCTGGGGACTTACAGTCTTCGGGGTGGAAAAACTGTTTTTT	CAWGLTVFGVEKLFF
TRBJ2-7	TRBV19	TRBD2	-	TGTGCCAGTAGTATGTCAGCGGGAGCCCACGAGCAGTACTTC	CASSMSAGAHEQYF
TRBJ2-7	TRBV7-9	TRBD2	once	TGTGCCAGCAGCATCTCACTAGTAGCGGGAGTCGAGGAGCAGTACTTC	CASSISLVAGVEEQYF
TRBJ2-6	TRBV28	-	-	TGTGCCAGCAGTTTAATCTTCGGCAGGGGATCTGGGGCCAACGTCCTGACTTTC	CASSLIFGRGSGANVLTF
TRBJ1-1	TRBV27	-	-	TGTGCCAGCAGTTTACGCAGTCAGGTGGTGAACACTGAAGCTTTCTTT	CASSLRSQVVNTEAFF
TRBJ1-3	TRBV4-2	TRBD1	-	TGTGCCAGCAGCCAAGTTTCCCGGGACAGGGGCGGCTCTGGAAACACCATATATTTT	CASSQVSRDRGGSGNTIYF
TRBJ2-2	TRBV4-2	TRBD2	-	TGTGCCAGCAGCCAAGGGACTAGCGGGGGGGCCGGGGAGCTGTTTTTT	CASSQGTSGGAGELFF
TRBJ1-3	TRBV5-6	-	-	TGTGCCAGCAGCTTGGGGGCAAGCTCTGGAAACACCATATATTTT	CASSLGASSGNTIYF
TRBJ2-7	TRBV2	-	-	TGTGCCAGTAGGACACAGGGTGGGACCTACGAGCAGTACTTC	CASRTQGGTYEQYF
TRBJ2-6	TRBV18	TRBD1	-	TGTGCCAGCTCTTCGGGACAGATCCGATCTGGGGCCAACGTCCTGACTTTC	CASSSGQIRSGANVLTF
TRBJ2-7	TRBV9	TRBD1	-	TGTGCCAGCAGCGTGGGGACAGACCTCTCCTACGAGCAGTACTTC	CASSVGTDLSYEQYF
TRBJ2-3	TRBV7-2	TRBD2	-	TGTGCCAGCAGCTTAGTCGGCGGGAGGTCAAATACGCAGTATTTT	CASSLVGGRSNTQYF
TRBJ2-1	TRBV7-3	TRBD2	-	TGTGCCAGCAGCTTAACGCGTCTAGCGGGGGACAATGAGCAGTTCTTC	CASSLTRLAGDNEQFF
TRBJ2-1	TRBV7-8	TRBD2	-	TGTGCCAGCAGCGCTAGCGGGGGGGCGTATAACAATGAGCAGTTCTTC	CASSASGGAYNNEQFF
TRBJ1-5	TRBV21-1	-	-	TGTGCCAGCAGCGCCACTTACCGGGACACCCATCAGCCCCAGCATTTT	CASSATYRDTHQPQHF
TRBJ1-1	TRBV7-3	TRBD1	-	TGTGCCAGCAGTCTGACAGGGACGAACACTGAAGCTTTCTTT	CASSLTGTNTEAFF
TRBJ2-7	TRBV14	TRBD2	-	TGTGCCAGCAGCCACCTGGGGACTAGGACCGAGCAGTACTTC	CASSHLGTRTEQYF
TRBJ2-3	TRBV10-3	-	-	TGTGCCATCAAGGCAGTTCAATACTCGGGTGACACAGATACGCAGTATTTT	CAIKAVQYSGDTDTQYF
TRBJ1-1	TRBV6-5	-	-	TGTGCCAGCTGGAGGGTCCTAAACACTGAAGCTTTCTTT	CASWRVLNTEAFF
TRBJ2-1	TRBV13	TRBD1	-	TGTGCCAGCAGCCCAGAAGCAGGGGGCGAGACGAATGAGCAGTTCTTC	CASSPEAGGETNEQFF
TRBJ1-4	TRBV2	-	-	TGTGCCAGCAGTGAAGCAGGGGCCCTTAATGAAAAACTGTTTTTT	CASSEAGALNEKLFF
TRBJ1-4	TRBV30	-	-	TGTGCCTGGAGTGTACCAGGAAAACTGTTTTTT	CAWSVPGKLFF
TRBJ1-2	TRBV28	-	-	TGTGCCTGCGCACGGGGAAAGGACTATGGCTACACCTTC	CACARGKDYGYTF
TRBJ1-1	TRBV11-3	TRBD1	-	TGTGCCAGCAGCTTAGGACGCAGTGAGGGGGCATTCTTT	CASSLGRSEGAFF
TRBJ1-1	TRBV18	-	-	TGTGCCAGCTCACGCGAGCAGGGGCTGAACACTGAAGCTTTCTTT	CASSREQGLNTEAFF
TRBJ2-1	TRBV5-1	-	-	TGCGCCAGCAGCTTATCAGCGGACTCCTACAATGAGCAGTTCTTC	CASSLSADSYNEQFF